This T cell receptor (beta chain) comes out of a study of blood T cell repertoires in COVID-19. Here immunoSEQ multiplex PCR was the method, and the copy in TCRdb shows in-frame clones only, minus some. This table holds approximately 250,000 clones, about 91% found once. Germline CDR1 reads SGHAT; CDR2 reads FQNNGV. Between the trimmed V and J ends, which lost 1 base and 4 bases, there was a span of 14 bases. This CDR3 region has 16 residues. The genes are TRBV11-2 and TRBJ2-1, with D possibly being TRBD2 (6 bases). Source material: PBMCs or T cells enriched from blood (not recorded which). The origin of this receptor is a woman between 35 and 50 years old with acute COVID-19. The CDR3 DNA sequence: TGTGCCAGCAGCTTAGCTGGTAGCGGTCGTTACAATGAGCAGTTCTTC. Protein sequence: CASSLAGSGRYNEQFF.